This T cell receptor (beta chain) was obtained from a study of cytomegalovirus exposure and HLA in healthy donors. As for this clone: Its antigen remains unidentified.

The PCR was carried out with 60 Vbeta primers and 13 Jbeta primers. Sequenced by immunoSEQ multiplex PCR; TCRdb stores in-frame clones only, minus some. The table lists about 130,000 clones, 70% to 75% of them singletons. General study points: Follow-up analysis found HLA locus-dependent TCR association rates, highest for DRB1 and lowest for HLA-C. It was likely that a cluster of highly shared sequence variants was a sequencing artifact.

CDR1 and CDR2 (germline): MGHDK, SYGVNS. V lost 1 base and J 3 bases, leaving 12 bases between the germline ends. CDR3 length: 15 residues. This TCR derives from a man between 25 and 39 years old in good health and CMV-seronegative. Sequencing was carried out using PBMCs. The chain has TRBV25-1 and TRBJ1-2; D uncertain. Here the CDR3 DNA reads TGTGCCAGCAGTGAATTGGAGCCTCGGGACTATGGCTACACCTTC. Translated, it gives CASSELEPRDYGYTF.